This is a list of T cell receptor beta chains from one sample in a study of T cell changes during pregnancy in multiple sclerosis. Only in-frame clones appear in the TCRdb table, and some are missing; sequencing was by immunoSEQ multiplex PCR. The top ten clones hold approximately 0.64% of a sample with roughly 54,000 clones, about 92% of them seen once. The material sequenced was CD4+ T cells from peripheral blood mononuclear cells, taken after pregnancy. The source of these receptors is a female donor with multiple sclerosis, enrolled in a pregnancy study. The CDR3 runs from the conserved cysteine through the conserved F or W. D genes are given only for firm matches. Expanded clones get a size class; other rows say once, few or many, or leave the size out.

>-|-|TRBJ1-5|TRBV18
TGTGCCAGCTCACTGAACAGCCCAAGCAATCAGCCCCAGCATTTT
CASSLNSPSNQPQHF
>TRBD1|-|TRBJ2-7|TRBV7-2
TGTGCCAGCAGCTTAAGTTCCGACAGGGGCTACGAGCAGTACTTC
CASSLSSDRGYEQYF
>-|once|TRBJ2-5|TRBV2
TGTGCCAGCAGTGAATCGTTGGAGACCCAGTACTTC
CASSESLETQYF
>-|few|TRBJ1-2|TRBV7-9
TGTGCCAGCAGCTTAGTGGGCCAGATCGCGGGCTACACCTTC
CASSLVGQIAGYTF
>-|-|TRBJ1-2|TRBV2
TGTGCCAGCAGTGAACTACAGGTCGGTGGCTACACCTTC
CASSELQVGGYTF
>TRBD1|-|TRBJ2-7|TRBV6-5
TGTGCCAGCAGTTACTCGAGTACAGGGGTTTACGAGCAGTACTTC
CASSYSSTGVYEQYF
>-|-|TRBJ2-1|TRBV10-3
TGTGCCATCAGTGACGGGTATGACCCGTTCTTC
CAISDGYDPFF
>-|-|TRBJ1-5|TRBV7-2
TGTGCCAGCAGCACGGTAGGGGATCAGCCCCAGCATTTT
CASSTVGDQPQHF
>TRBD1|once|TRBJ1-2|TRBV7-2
TGTGCCAGCAGCTATAAGGGACAGGGAGGTTATGGCTACACCTTC
CASSYKGQGGYGYTF
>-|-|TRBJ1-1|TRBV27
TGTGCCAGCAGTTTACCAGGTGGGTCCCAAGCTTTCTTT
CASSLPGGSQAFF
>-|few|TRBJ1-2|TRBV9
TGTGCCAGCAGCGTATTAAACTATGGCTACACCTTC
CASSVLNYGYTF
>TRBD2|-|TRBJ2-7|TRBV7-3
TGTGCCAGCCGCGGGGCTAGCGGGGGGACAGCAACCTACGAGCAGTACTTC
CASRGASGGTATYEQYF
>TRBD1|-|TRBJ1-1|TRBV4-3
TGCGCCAGCAGCCAGGAGCACAGGGGGGGCAGCGAAGCTTTCTTT
CASSQEHRGGSEAFF
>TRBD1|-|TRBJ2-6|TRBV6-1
TGTGCCAGTCACAGGGGCTCTGGGGCCAACGTCCTGACTTTC
CASHRGSGANVLTF
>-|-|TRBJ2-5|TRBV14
TGTGCCAGCAGCCAACCAGGCAGAGAGACCCAGTACTTC
CASSQPGRETQYF
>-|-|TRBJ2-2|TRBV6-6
TGTGCCAGCAGTTACCCAGGGGCCCGCACCGGGGAGCTGTTTTTT
CASSYPGARTGELFF
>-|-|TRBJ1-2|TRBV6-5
TGTGCCAGCAGTTACAGGGAGGGGAGAGGCTACACCTTC
CASSYREGRGYTF
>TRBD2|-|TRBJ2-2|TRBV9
TGTGCCAGCAGCCCCCGAGAGGGACTAGCTATCACCGGGGAGCTGTTTTTT
CASSPREGLAITGELFF
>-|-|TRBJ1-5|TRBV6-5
TGTGCCAGCAGTGGGAGTAGCAGCAATCAGCCCCAGCATTTT
CASSGSSSNQPQHF
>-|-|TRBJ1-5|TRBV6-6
TGTGCCAGCAACCGATGGCAGGGGCTGGGCAATCAGCCCCAGCATTTT
CASNRWQGLGNQPQHF
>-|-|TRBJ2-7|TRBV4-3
TGCGCCAGCAGCCAAGATCCGGTAGCGGCGCCCTACGAGCAGTACTTC
CASSQDPVAAPYEQYF
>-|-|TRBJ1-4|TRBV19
TGTGCCAGTAGTATGACAGCAACTAATGAAAAACTGTTTTTT
CASSMTATNEKLFF
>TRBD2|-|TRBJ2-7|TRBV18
TGTGCCAGCTCACCATTAGAGCGGGGGCCGGGAGTCGAGCAGTACTTC
CASSPLERGPGVEQYF
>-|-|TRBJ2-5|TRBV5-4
TGTGCCAGCAGCTCGGGGACAAACCACCAAGAGACCCAGTACTTC
CASSSGTNHQETQYF
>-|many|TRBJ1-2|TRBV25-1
TGTGCCAGCACCCCTACGGGCGCCCAGGGGACTAACTATGGCTACACCTTC
CASTPTGAQGTNYGYTF
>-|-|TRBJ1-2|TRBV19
TGTGCCAGTACCGAATTACAGGGCTCCCTTAACTATGGCTACACCTTC
CASTELQGSLNYGYTF
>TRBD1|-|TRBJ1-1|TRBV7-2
TGTGCCAGCATCATAGACAGGGGGGACACTGAAGCTTTCTTT
CASIIDRGDTEAFF
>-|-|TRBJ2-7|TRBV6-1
TGTGCCAGCAGTGAAGGGACATACTACCTCTACGAGCAGTACTTC
CASSEGTYYLYEQYF
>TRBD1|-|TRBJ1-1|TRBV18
TGTGCCAGCTCCCGGGACCAGACCACAGGGGGTTCTGAAGCTTTCTTT
CASSRDQTTGGSEAFF
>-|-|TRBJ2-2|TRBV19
TGTGCCAGTAACGCACAGGGCCTCGGAACCGGGGAGCTGTTTTTT
CASNAQGLGTGELFF
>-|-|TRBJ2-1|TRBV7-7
TGTGCCAGCAGCTTGGCCCCCTCTTGGGAGCAGTTCTTC
CASSLAPSWEQFF
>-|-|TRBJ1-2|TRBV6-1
TGTGCCAGCAGTGAAGGCGGCGGGGCAATTTATGGCTACACCTTC
CASSEGGGAIYGYTF
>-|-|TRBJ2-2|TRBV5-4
TGTGCCAGTTCGGTGGGGCCTTTGAACACCGGGGAGCTGTTTTTT
CASSVGPLNTGELFF
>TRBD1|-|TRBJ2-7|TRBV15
TGTGCCACCAGCAGTGAACTAGGGACAGGGAGTAAGCAGTACTTC
CATSSELGTGSKQYF
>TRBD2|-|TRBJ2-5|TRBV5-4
TGTGCCAGCAGCTCCGGCGGACTAGCGGATGAGACCCAGTACTTC
CASSSGGLADETQYF